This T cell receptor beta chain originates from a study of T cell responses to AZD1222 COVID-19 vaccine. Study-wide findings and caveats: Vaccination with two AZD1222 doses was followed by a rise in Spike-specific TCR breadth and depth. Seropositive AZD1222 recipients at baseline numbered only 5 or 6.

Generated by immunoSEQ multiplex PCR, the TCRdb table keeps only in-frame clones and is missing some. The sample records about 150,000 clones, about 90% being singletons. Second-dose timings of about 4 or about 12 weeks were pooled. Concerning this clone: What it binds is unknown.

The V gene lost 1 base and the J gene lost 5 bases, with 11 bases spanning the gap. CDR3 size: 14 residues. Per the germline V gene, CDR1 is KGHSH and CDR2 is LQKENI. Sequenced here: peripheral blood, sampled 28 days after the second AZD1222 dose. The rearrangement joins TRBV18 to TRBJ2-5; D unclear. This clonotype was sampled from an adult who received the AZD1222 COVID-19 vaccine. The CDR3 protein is CASSPLQSSETQYF. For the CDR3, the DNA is TGTGCCAGCTCACCACTCCAGTCTTCCGAGACCCAGTACTTC.